This T cell receptor beta chain emerged from a study of blood T cell repertoires in COVID-19. In the study overall: Acute and convalescent COVID-19 specimens originated in the United States, Italy and Spain. T cells, B-cell-depleted T cells, or PBMCs supplied cDNA or gDNA.

The CDR3 is made up of 14 amino acids. Germline CDR1 is KGHDR and CDR2 is SFDVKD. Trimming cost V 3 bases and J 6 bases, with 11 bases left between them. As originally analysed: Nucleated cell number was recorded as an estimate derived from reference gene primer amplification. Generated by immunoSEQ multiplex PCR, the TCRdb table keeps only in-frame clones and is missing some. That table gives V, J and clone size, and the DNA gave D and trimming. The data contain about 240,000 clones, approximately 86% of them singletons. The specimen was peripheral blood. This chain links TRBV24-1 with TRBJ1-5; D might be TRBD1 (5 bases). The receptor was isolated from a woman aged 65 to 85 with active or convalescent COVID-19. The CDR3 region is CATSDRRGFQPQHF. The CDR3 coding sequence is TGTGCCACCAGTGATAGAAGGGGATTTCAGCCCCAGCATTTT.